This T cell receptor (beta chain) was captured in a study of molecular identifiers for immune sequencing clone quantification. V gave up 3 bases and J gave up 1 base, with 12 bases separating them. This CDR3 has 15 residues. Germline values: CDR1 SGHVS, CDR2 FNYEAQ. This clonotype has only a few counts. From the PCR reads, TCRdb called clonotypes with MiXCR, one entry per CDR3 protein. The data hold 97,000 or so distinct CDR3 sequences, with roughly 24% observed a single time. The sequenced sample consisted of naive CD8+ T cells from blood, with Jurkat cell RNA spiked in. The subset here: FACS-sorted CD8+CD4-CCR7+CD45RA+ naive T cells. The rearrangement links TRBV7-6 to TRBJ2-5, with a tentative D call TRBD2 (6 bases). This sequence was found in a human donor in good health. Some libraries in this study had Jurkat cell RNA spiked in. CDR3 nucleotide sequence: TGTGCCAGCAGCTTCGAACCGGGGGTCCAAGAGACCCAGTACTTC. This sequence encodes CASSFEPGVQETQYF.